The rows below give T cell receptor beta chains drawn from one sample of a study of blood T cell repertoires in COVID-19. Assay: immunoSEQ multiplex PCR; the TCRdb copy retains only in-frame clones and omits some. The data show about 99,000 clones, with 79% seen just once and about a sixth held by the top ten. Sequenced sample: peripheral blood. These receptor sequences come from a woman older than 75 with active or convalescent COVID-19. The CDR3 runs from the conserved cysteine through the conserved F or W. A D gene is named only where the DNA matches it firmly. The listing skips clone size in some rows; elsewhere it reads once, few, many or a size class.

size	V	D	J	CDR3	DNA
-	TRBV15	-	TRBJ2-1	CATSNHLGLPFF	TGTGCCACCAGCAACCACCTGGGACTTCCGTTCTTC
-	TRBV2	-	TRBJ2-7	CASTPDLGGEQYF	TGTGCCAGCACCCCGGACCTGGGGGGCGAGCAGTACTTC
-	TRBV19	-	TRBJ2-5	CASSIDGGLGQETQYF	TGTGCCAGTAGTATAGATGGAGGGTTAGGCCAAGAGACCCAGTACTTC
-	TRBV28	TRBD1	TRBJ1-2	CASSAGGGYTF	TGTGCCAGCAGTGCAGGGGGAGGCTACACCTTC
-	TRBV5-1	-	TRBJ1-3	CASSLAAVGSTIYF	TGTGCCAGCAGCTTGGCAGCGGTCGGAAGCACCATATATTTT
-	TRBV5-1	TRBD1	TRBJ1-1	CASSWGDRPNTEAFF	TGCGCCAGCAGCTGGGGGGACAGACCGAACACTGAAGCTTTCTTT
-	TRBV5-6	-	TRBJ2-3	CASRGLNTDTQYF	TGTGCCAGCAGGGGACTGAACACAGATACGCAGTATTTT
-	TRBV5-1	TRBD2	TRBJ2-1	CASSFTSGMGREQFF	TGTGCCAGCAGCTTCACTAGCGGGATGGGTAGGGAGCAGTTCTTC
few	TRBV4-1	-	TRBJ1-2	CASSHPGVEGYGYTF	TGCGCCAGCAGCCACCCGGGTGTGGAGGGCTATGGCTACACCTTC
few	TRBV10-3	TRBD1	TRBJ1-6	CAISQQGGNSPLHF	TGTGCCATCAGCCAACAGGGGGGGAATTCACCCCTCCACTTT
-	TRBV7-9	-	TRBJ2-2	CASSFGGTGELFF	TGTGCCAGCAGCTTCGGGGGAACCGGGGAGCTGTTTTTT
few	TRBV6-5	-	TRBJ1-2	CASRPQGFDGYTF	TGTGCCAGCAGACCACAGGGATTTGATGGCTACACCTTC
-	TRBV4-2	-	TRBJ2-1	CASSRGMTDEQFF	TGTGCCAGCAGCCGAGGGATGACGGATGAGCAGTTCTTC
-	TRBV5-1	-	TRBJ2-1	CASRTGLGEDEQFF	TGTGCCAGCAGAACGGGACTGGGGGAGGATGAGCAGTTCTTC
-	TRBV6-5	TRBD1	TRBJ1-5	CASKYPGGVHQPQHF	TGTGCCAGCAAGTACCCAGGGGGTGTCCATCAGCCCCAGCATTTT
-	TRBV18	-	TRBJ2-3	CASSPLGSTSTDTQYF	TGTGCCAGCTCACCGTTGGGCAGTACTAGCACAGATACGCAGTATTTT
-	TRBV5-1	-	TRBJ2-1	CASSFPQGSYNEQFF	TGCGCCAGCAGCTTCCCTCAGGGCTCATACAATGAGCAGTTCTTC
-	TRBV5-4	TRBD1	TRBJ1-5	CASSIDRGNQPQHF	TGTGCCAGCAGCATCGACAGGGGCAATCAGCCCCAGCATTTT
-	TRBV5-8	-	TRBJ1-5	CASSLRGRSNQPQHF	TGTGCCAGCAGCTTGCGGGGTCGGAGCAATCAGCCCCAGCATTTT
-	TRBV5-1	-	TRBJ2-5	CASSLVGVEETQYF	TGTGCCAGCAGCTTGGTGGGAGTAGAAGAGACCCAGTACTTC
many	TRBV27	TRBD2	TRBJ2-1	CASSFTREHEQFF	TGTGCCAGCAGTTTTACGCGGGAGCATGAGCAGTTCTTC
-	TRBV14	TRBD1	TRBJ2-2	CASSRKRTGRTGELFF	TGTGCCAGCAGCCGCAAACGGACAGGGAGAACCGGGGAGCTGTTTTTT
-	TRBV7-2	TRBD2	TRBJ2-1	CASSFSGGTYNEQFF	TGTGCCAGCAGCTTTAGCGGGGGAACCTACAATGAGCAGTTCTTC
-	TRBV7-2	-	TRBJ2-1	CASSLDGYNEQFF	TGTGCCAGCAGCTTAGACGGCTACAATGAGCAGTTCTTC
-	TRBV5-6	TRBD2	TRBJ2-7	CASTIAGYEQYF	TGTGCCAGCACCATAGCGGGCTACGAGCAGTACTTC
-	TRBV11-2	TRBD1	TRBJ2-5	CASSLIGTGAETQYF	TGTGCCAGCAGCCTAATAGGGACAGGGGCGGAGACCCAGTACTTC
-	TRBV7-6	TRBD1	TRBJ2-5	CASSRTGGETQYF	TGTGCCAGCAGCCGGACAGGCGGAGAGACCCAGTACTTC
-	TRBV5-1	TRBD2	TRBJ2-2	CASSPGTSGGTGELFF	TGCGCCAGCAGCCCTGGGACTAGCGGGGGCACCGGGGAGCTGTTTTTT
few	TRBV29-1	TRBD2	TRBJ2-1	CSGWEGHGTDEQFF	TGCAGCGGGTGGGAGGGCCACGGGACGGATGAGCAGTTCTTC
few	TRBV4-3	-	TRBJ1-2	CASSQDLLNYGYTF	TGCGCCAGCAGCCAAGACCTACTAAACTATGGCTACACCTTC
-	TRBV7-3	TRBD1	TRBJ1-4	CASSAQGERNEKLFF	TGTGCCAGCAGTGCTCAGGGGGAGCGTAATGAAAAACTGTTTTTT
-	TRBV14	TRBD1	TRBJ2-1	CASSLGTGTYNEQFF	TGTGCCAGCAGCCTCGGGACAGGGACGTACAATGAGCAGTTCTTC
-	TRBV18	-	TRBJ1-3	CASSPRDGILEGNTIYF	TGTGCCAGCTCACCGCGGGACGGAATTTTGGAAGGAAACACCATATATTTT
-	TRBV5-1	TRBD2	TRBJ2-7	CASSWGPGLAAEQYF	TGCGCCAGCAGCTGGGGGCCGGGACTAGCGGCCGAGCAGTACTTC
-	TRBV19	-	TRBJ1-1	CASGPGPTEAFF	TGTGCCAGTGGCCCGGGTCCCACTGAAGCTTTCTTT
once	TRBV24-1	-	TRBJ1-5	CATSDGTGPQHF	TGTGCCACCAGTGATGGCACGGGGCCCCAGCATTTT
-	TRBV29-1	-	TRBJ1-1	CSGNQGKAEAFF	TGCAGCGGGAACCAGGGAAAGGCTGAAGCTTTCTTT
-	TRBV6-5	-	TRBJ1-2	CASSLGAGYYGYTF	TGTGCCAGCAGTTTGGGGGCTGGCTACTATGGCTACACCTTC
-	TRBV30	TRBD1	TRBJ1-2	CAWSVYTGGYGYTF	TGTGCCTGGAGCGTTTATACAGGGGGCTATGGCTACACCTTC
once	TRBV5-8	-	TRBJ1-2	CASSSGWMANYGYTF	TGTGCCAGCAGCTCAGGGTGGATGGCTAACTATGGCTACACCTTC
few	TRBV5-1	TRBD1	TRBJ1-1	CASSLGGTANTEAFF	TGCGCCAGCAGCTTGGGCGGGACAGCGAACACTGAAGCTTTCTTT
-	TRBV2	-	TRBJ1-1	CASSGGGRGGAVEAFF	TGTGCCAGCAGTGGTGGTGGACGGGGAGGGGCTGTAGAAGCTTTCTTT
-	TRBV5-1	TRBD2	TRBJ2-7	CASRSQREGSYEQYF	TGTGCCAGCCGATCCCAGCGGGAGGGCTCCTACGAGCAGTACTTC
-	TRBV10-3	-	TRBJ2-1	CAISGLADEQFF	TGTGCCATCAGTGGGCTAGCCGACGAGCAGTTCTTC
-	TRBV5-1	-	TRBJ2-1	CASSLVLGKDIEQFF	TGCGCCAGCAGCTTGGTCCTCGGGAAAGATATTGAGCAGTTCTTC
-	TRBV6-5	TRBD1	TRBJ1-3	CASRSGTASGNTIYF	TGTGCCAGCAGGTCCGGGACAGCCTCTGGAAACACCATATATTTT
-	TRBV11-3	TRBD1	TRBJ2-2	CASSLVRTGDSGELFF	TGTGCCAGCAGCTTAGTAAGGACAGGGGATTCCGGGGAGCTGTTTTTT
-	TRBV18	-	TRBJ2-1	CASSPRGGGGFSYNEQFF	TGTGCCAGCTCACCACGAGGTGGCGGCGGTTTCTCCTACAATGAGCAGTTCTTC
-	TRBV5-1	TRBD2	TRBJ2-3	CASSSGLAGAGGTDTQYF	TGCGCCAGCAGCTCGGGACTAGCGGGAGCAGGAGGCACAGATACGCAGTATTTT
-	TRBV10-2	TRBD1	TRBJ2-7	CASSDPGTGRAYEQYF	TGCGCCAGCAGTGATCCCGGGACAGGGAGAGCCTACGAGCAGTACTTC
-	TRBV7-9	-	TRBJ2-6	CASSLNTLVLTF	TGTGCCAGCAGCTTAAACACCTTAGTCCTGACTTTC
-	TRBV7-6	-	TRBJ2-7	CASSLGRGLPYEQYF	TGTGCCAGCAGCTTGGGCAGGGGCTTACCCTACGAGCAGTACTTC